The text below deals with one TCR beta chain. The entry originates in a study of blood T cell repertoires in COVID-19. Whole-study context: The cDNA or gDNA used as material had been derived from T cells, B-cell-depleted T cells, or PBMCs.

Repertoires were generated with immunoSEQ multiplex PCR, while TCRdb's copy carries only in-frame clones and drops some. The data contain tens of thousands of clones, approximately 90% of them singletons. CDR1 is SGHAT and CDR2 is FQNNGV in the germline V gene. V lost 1 base and J lost 11; bases outside the gene matches: 4. The CDR3 runs to 12 residues. The source material was peripheral blood. The receptor was derived from a woman older than 75 with acute or convalescent COVID-19. This chain joins TRBV11-2 and TRBJ1-1; TRBD1 agrees at 7 bases. Here the CDR3 reads CASSLATGEAFF. The CDR3 nucleotides read TGTGCCAGCAGCTTAGCCACAGGGGAGGCTTTCTTT.